This T cell receptor beta chain was recorded in a study of blood T cells in healthy people across ages. Together with a sample-barcoded 5' primer, a J-beta primer mix was included in a second PCR lasting about 6 to 12 cycles. TCRdb reanalysed the 5' RACE reads using MiXCR and keeps one entry per CDR3 protein. Of about 1.4 million distinct CDR3 sequences in the sample, around 55% are singletons; the top ten hold about 6.7%. There were healthy Caucasian individuals from Russia, aged 6 to 90, serving as donors. The ends were cut back, 5 bases at V and 3 bases at J, with 19 bases in the middle. This CDR3 is built from 17 residues. Germline loops: CDR1 MGHRA, CDR2 YSYEKL.

The receptor comes from a man between 18 and 35 years old in good health. Sequencing used blood. The V and J genes are TRBV4-1 and TRBJ2-2, with D tentatively TRBD1 (6 bases). The CDR3 coding sequence is TGCGCCAGCAGCTACGGTTGGACAGCGGTGGACACCGGGGAGCTGTTTTTT. Its translation: CASSYGWTAVDTGELFF.